This T cell receptor beta chain was documented in a study of blood T cells in healthy people across ages (dated by TCRdb to about 2015). Concerning the study at large: In model experiments, roughly one uniquely barcoded TCR beta cDNA molecule per two T cells was captured by template switching. The study analyzed two additional independent replicas of 1 million unique cDNA reads from the same blood draw for two donors, one aged 18 to 29 and one aged 80 or older. To avoid experimental bias, donors of different ages were spread randomly across the sequencing lanes. Age-related changes in TCR beta repertoire diversity were measured in the study by deep sequencing normalized with unique cDNA molecular identifiers. The donors were divided into four age groups: young (average around 17 years), middle-aged (approximately 39), aged (about 60) and long-lived (about 79).

The library relied on 5' RACE. The data were produced on an Illumina HiSeq 2500. A second roughly 7 to 12 cycle PCR used a sample-barcoded 5' primer and a J-beta primer mix. Each TCR beta cDNA molecule received a unique molecular identifier from a template-switch 5' adaptor carrying 12 random nucleotides. Each sample yielded at least 2.5 million CDR3-containing paired-end reads. The Mint cDNA synthesis kit, primed by a TRBC-specific oligonucleotide, was used to synthesize first-strand cDNA from all RNA. After uracil-DNA glycosylase treatment, a first 18-cycle PCR used universal primers M1SS and BC2_uni_R on all cDNA. The source study handled its data this way. For normalization, 1 million high-quality reads were randomly selected from each sample, with every read carrying a distinct molecular identifier. Reads with shared molecular identifiers were discarded instead of being binned into consensus sequences. MiTCR, run with a Q25 quality threshold and the strictest error-elimination algorithm, handled CDR3 identification, clonotype clustering and error correction. A nonparametric unseen species model with Euler transformation was used to estimate a lower bound on total TCR beta diversity. TCRdb trimmed the raw reads at Q25, called clones with MiXCR and kept productive beta chains. Entries are consolidated by CDR3 protein sequence, retaining the most common genes and DNA. TCRdb assigned the V and J calls; the authors' analysis was not used. This sample comprises about 970,000 distinct CDR3 sequences, about 51% of them detected only once. The ten most abundant clones make up about 22% of the sample.

Including the terminal cysteine and phenylalanine, the CDR3 comprises 13 residues. Only the CDR3 DNA stays, 39 bases, in frame from base 1. This clonotype turned up a few times. What this receptor recognizes is not known. No much larger clonotype is one base removed from it; base qualities were not supplied. General study outcomes and caveats: Estimates of total diversity based on one million sequenced T cells were regarded as lower bounds and as underestimates. Conclusive comparison of naive and antigen-experienced compartments was prevented by the profiling of bulk unsorted PBMCs. A strong correlation was found between observed TCR beta diversity and the percentage of naive T cells measured by flow cytometry. As age increased, observed TCR beta diversity per million T cells dropped in a roughly linear way, and a significant reduction was already evident by age roughly 36. Compared with the aged group, more naive CD4+ T cells, fewer expanded clones and increased TCR diversity were shown by the long-lived group, suggesting age selection. Donor CMV infection status was unknown, potentially confounding age-related changes in expanded clonotypes.

Donors were 30 to 45 systemically healthy Caucasian individuals from Russia aged roughly 6 to 95 years. Each donor gave around 9.5 milliliters of peripheral blood, collected into EDTA-treated Vacutainer tubes. Ficoll-Paque density-gradient centrifugation was used to isolate PBMCs, with at least 6 million per sample. Trizol reagent was used to extract total RNA from PBMCs, with at least 5 micrograms per sample. The percentages of naive CD45RAhigh/CD27high T cells were determined by flow cytometry on a PBMC aliquot from every donor. The V gene is TRBV12-3 or TRBV12-4 and the J gene is TRBJ2-7, and TRBD2 may be the D gene, going by 6 matching bases. Judging by the DNA end, TRBJ2-5 fits better; the J call may be wrong. The receptor was derived from a woman aged 55-69 years in good health. The source material was blood. The CDR3 has the sequence CASSSSLAETQYF. The nucleotide sequence is TGTGCCAGCAGCAGTTCTCTAGCGGAGACCCAGTACTTC.